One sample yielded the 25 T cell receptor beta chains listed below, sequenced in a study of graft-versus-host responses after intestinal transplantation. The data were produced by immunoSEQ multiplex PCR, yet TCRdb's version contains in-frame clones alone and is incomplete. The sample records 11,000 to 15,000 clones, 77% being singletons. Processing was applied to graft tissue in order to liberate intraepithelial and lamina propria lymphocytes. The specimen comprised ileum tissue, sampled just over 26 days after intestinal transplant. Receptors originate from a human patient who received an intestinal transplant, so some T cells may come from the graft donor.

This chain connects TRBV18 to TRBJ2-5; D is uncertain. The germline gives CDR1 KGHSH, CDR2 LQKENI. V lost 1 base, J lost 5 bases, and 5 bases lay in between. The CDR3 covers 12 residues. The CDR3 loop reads CASSPRQETQYF. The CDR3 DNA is TGTGCCAGCTCACCACGTCAGGAGACCCAGTACTTC.

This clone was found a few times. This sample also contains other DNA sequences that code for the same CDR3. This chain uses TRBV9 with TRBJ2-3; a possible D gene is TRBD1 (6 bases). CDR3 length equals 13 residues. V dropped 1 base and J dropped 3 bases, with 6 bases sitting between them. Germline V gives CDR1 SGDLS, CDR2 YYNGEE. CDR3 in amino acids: CASSVQGTDTQYF. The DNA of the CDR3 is TGTGCCAGCAGCGTACAGGGGACAGATACGCAGTATTTT.

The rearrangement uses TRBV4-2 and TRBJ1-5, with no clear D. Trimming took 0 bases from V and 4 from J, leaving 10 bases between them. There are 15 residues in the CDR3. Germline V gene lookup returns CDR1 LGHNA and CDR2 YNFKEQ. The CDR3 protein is CASSQEPQANQPQHF. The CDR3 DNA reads TGTGCCAGCAGCCAAGAGCCGCAGGCAAATCAGCCCCAGCATTTT.

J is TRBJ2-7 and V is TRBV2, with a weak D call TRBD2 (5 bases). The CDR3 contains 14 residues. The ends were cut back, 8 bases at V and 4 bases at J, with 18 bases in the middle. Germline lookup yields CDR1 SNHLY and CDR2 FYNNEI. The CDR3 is CASSGRTTGYEQYF. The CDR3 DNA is TGTGCCAGCTCGGGAAGGACGACGGGGTACGAGCAGTACTTC.

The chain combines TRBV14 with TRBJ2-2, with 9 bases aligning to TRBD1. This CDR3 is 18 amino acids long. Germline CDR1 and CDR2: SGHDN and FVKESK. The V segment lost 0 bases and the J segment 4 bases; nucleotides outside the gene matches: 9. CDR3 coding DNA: TGTGCCAGCAGCCAAGAGGGAACAGGGGGCGCAGGCACCGGGGAGCTGTTTTTT. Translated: CASSQEGTGGAGTGELFF.

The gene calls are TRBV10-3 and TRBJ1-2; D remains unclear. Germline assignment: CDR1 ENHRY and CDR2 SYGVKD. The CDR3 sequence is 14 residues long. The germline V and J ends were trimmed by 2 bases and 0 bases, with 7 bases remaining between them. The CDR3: CAISEGLPNYGYTF. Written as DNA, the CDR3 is TGTGCCATCAGTGAGGGCCTTCCTAACTATGGCTACACCTTC.

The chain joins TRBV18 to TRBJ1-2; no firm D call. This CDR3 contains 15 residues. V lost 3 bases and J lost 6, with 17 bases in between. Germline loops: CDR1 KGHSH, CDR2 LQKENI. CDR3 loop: CASSPTTGSGNGYTF. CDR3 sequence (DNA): TGTGCCAGCTCACCTACCACTGGGTCGGGGAATGGCTACACCTTC.

The CDR3 DNA reads as TGCAGCGTTGATTTAGGGGCGCGGTACAATGAGCAGTTCTTC. It encodes CSVDLGARYNEQFF. V and J are TRBV29-1 and TRBJ2-1; tentative D call: TRBD1 (5 bases). Germline V gives CDR1 SQVTM, CDR2 ANQGSEA. CDR3 length equals 14 residues. V dropped 3 bases and J dropped 4 bases, with 13 bases sitting between them.

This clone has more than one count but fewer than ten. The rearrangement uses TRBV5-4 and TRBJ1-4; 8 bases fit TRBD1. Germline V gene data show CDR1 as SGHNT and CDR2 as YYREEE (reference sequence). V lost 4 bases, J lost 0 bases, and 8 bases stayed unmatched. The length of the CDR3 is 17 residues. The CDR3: CASSRGTGPSTNEKLFF. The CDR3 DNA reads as TGTGCCAGCAGCCGCGGGACAGGACCTTCAACTAATGAAAAACTGTTTTTT.

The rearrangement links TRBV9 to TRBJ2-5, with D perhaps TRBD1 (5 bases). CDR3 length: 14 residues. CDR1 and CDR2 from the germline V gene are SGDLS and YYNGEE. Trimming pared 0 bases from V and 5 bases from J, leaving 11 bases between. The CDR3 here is CASSVGSGWETQYF. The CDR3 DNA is TGTGCCAGCAGCGTAGGTTCAGGGTGGGAGACCCAGTACTTC.

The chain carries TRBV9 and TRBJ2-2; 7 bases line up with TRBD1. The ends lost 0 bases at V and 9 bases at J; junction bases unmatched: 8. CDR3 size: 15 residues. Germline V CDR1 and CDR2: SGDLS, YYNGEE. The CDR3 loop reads CASSVGQGKTWELFF. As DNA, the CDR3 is TGTGCCAGCAGCGTAGGACAGGGCAAGACGTGGGAGCTGTTTTTT.

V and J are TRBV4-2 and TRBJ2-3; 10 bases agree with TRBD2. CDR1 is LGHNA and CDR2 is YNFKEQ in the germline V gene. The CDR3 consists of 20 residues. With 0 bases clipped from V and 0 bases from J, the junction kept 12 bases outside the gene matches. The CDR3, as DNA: TGTGCCAGCAGCCAAGAATTCGTTCGTCTAGCGGGGGCGAGCACAGATACGCAGTATTTT. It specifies CASSQEFVRLAGASTDTQYF.

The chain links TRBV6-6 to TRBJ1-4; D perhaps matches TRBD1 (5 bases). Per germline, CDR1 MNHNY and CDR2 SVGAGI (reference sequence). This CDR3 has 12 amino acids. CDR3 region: CAVRAANEKLFF. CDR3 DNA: TGTGCAGTCAGGGCGGCTAATGAAAAACTGTTTTTT.

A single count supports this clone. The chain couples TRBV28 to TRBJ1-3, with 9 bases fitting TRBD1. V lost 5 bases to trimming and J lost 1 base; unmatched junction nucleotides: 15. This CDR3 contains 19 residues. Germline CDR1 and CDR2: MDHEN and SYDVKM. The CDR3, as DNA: TGTGCCAGCAGTCTCGGACAGGGGTCCTTTGCTGGGTCTGGAAACACCATATATTTT. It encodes CASSLGQGSFAGSGNTIYF.

Written as DNA, the CDR3 is TGTGCCAGCATACTAGCCCCGGGGAAGAACACTGAAGCTTTCTTT. Protein: CASILAPGKNTEAFF. The gene calls are TRBV2 and TRBJ1-1; no definite D call. CDR1 is SNHLY and CDR2 is FYNNEI in the germline V gene. Between the trimmed V and J ends, which lost 7 bases and 1 base, there was a span of 16 bases. The CDR3 has 15 amino acids.

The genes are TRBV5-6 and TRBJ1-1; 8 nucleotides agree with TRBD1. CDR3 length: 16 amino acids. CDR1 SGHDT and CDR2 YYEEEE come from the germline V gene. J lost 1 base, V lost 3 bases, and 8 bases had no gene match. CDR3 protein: CASSSYSGTGNTEAFF. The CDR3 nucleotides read TGTGCCAGCAGCTCCTACTCCGGGACAGGGAACACTGAAGCTTTCTTT.

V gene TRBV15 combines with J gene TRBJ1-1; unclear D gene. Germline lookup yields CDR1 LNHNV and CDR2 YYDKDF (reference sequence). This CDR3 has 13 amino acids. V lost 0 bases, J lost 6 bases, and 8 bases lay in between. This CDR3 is CATSRDGSPEAFF. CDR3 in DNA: TGTGCCACCAGCAGAGACGGGAGTCCTGAAGCTTTCTTT.

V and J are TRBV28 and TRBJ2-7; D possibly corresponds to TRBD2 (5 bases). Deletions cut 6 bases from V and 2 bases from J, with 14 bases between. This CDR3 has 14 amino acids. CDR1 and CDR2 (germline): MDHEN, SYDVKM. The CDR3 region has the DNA TGTGCCAGCAGCGATTCCCTAGCCCCCTACGAGCAGTACGTC. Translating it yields CASSDSLAPYEQYV.

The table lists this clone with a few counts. This CDR3 reads CASSQGFGEQYF. The CDR3 DNA sequence: TGTGCCAGCAGCCAGGGGTTTGGGGAGCAGTACTTC. The chain recombines TRBV11-2 with TRBJ2-7; the D gene is possibly TRBD1 (6 bases). Trimming cost V 5 bases and J 7 bases, with 12 bases left between them. Per the germline V gene, CDR1 is SGHAT and CDR2 is FQNNGV. This CDR3 has 12 amino acids.

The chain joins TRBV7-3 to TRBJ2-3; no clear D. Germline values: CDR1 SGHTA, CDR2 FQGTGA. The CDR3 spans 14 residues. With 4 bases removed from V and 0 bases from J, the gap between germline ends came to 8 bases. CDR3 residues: CASSWQASTDTQYF. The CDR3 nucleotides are TGTGCCAGCAGCTGGCAGGCTAGCACAGATACGCAGTATTTT.

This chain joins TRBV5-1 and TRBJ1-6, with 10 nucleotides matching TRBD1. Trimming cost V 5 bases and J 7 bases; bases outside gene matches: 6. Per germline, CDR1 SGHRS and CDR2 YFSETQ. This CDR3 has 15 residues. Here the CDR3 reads CASRMTGGENSPLHF. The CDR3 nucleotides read TGCGCCAGCAGGATGACAGGGGGCGAAAATTCACCCCTCCACTTT.

The DNA of the CDR3 is TGCGCCAGCAGCAAAAGACTAGCGGGGGCTTCTAGCACAGATACGCAGTATTTT. This sequence encodes CASSKRLAGASSTDTQYF. The rearrangement joins TRBV5-1 to TRBJ2-3; 12 nucleotides align to TRBD2. The CDR3 runs to 18 residues. V was clipped by 4 bases and J by 0 bases; unmatched bases: 9. Germline assignment: CDR1 SGHRS and CDR2 YFSETQ.

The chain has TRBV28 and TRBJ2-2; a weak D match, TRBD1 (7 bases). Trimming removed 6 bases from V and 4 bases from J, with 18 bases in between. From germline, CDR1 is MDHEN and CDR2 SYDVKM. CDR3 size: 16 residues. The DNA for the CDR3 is TGTGCCAGCAGCTACGCCGGGACAGCGGGCACCGGGGAGCTGTTTTTT. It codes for CASSYAGTAGTGELFF.

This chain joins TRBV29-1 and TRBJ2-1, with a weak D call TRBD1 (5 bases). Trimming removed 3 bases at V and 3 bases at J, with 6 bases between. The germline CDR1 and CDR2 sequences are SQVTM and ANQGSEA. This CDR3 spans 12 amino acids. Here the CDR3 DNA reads TGCAGCGTTGAGCAGGGCTACAATGAGCAGTTCTTC. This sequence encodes CSVEQGYNEQFF.

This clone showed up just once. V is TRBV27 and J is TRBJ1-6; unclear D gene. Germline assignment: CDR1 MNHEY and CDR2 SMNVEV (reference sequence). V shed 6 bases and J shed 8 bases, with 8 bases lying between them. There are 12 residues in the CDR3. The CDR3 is CASSPQDSPLHF. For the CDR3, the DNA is TGTGCCAGCAGCCCCCAGGATTCACCCCTCCACTTT.